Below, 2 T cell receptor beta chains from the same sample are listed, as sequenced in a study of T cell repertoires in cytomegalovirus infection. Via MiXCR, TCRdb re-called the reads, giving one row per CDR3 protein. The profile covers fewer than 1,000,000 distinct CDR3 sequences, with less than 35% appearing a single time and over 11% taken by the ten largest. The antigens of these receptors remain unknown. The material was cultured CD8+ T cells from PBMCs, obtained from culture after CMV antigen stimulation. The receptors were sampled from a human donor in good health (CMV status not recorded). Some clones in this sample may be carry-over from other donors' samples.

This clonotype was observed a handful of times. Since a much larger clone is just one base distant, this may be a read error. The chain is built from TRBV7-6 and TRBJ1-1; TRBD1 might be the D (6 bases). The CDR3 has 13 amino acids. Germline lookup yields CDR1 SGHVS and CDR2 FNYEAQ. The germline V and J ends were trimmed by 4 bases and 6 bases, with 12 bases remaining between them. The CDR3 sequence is CASSSPGGAEAFF. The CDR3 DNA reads TGTGCCAGCAGCTCCCCGGGGGGCGCTGAAGCTTTCTTT.

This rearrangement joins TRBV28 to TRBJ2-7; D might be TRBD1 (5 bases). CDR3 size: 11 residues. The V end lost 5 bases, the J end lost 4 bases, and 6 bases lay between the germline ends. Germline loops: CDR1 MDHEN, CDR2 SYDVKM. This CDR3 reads CASSDRYEQYV. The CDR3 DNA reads TGTGCCAGCAGTGACAGATACGAGCAGTACGTC.